Described below is a single T cell receptor beta chain sequence and its context. Which antigen it targets is not known. No quality values exist for individual bases; no much larger clone is one base distant. This sample is drawn from a study of shared clonotypes between healthy human individuals (dated by TCRdb to the early 2020s). At the level of the whole study: Two women and three men aged 18 to 49 years were included in the cohort. For each donor, three plates each were used for CD4 naive and CD4 memory, two plates were used for CD8 naive, and one plate was used for CD8 memory. To increase sequencing depth and limit assay-specific biases, different laboratories used diverse techniques to prepare libraries and sequence TCR repertoires. Leukapheresis yielded between about 0.94 and 10 billion PBMCs per donor. The study deeply sequenced blood TCR repertoires of about 5 healthy adults to estimate repertoire size and the extent of clonotype sharing between individuals.

Points the paper makes about the study in general: Higher generation probabilities were observed for clonotypes shared by all four sorted-subset donors than for non-shared clonotypes. Sampling was restricted to blood, and TCR repertoires in tissue are likely to differ from TCR repertoires in blood. Naive subsets generally had larger estimated clonotype richness than memory subsets did. Pairwise subsampling indicated that sequencing depth was expected to affect the degree of clonotype sharing among donors. Because the study included a small number of donors, the genetic and exposure-history diversity represented was limited. Even with the large sequencing depth, rarefaction of the sorted-subset datasets indicated that sequencing was incomplete. When a handful of donors were compared, the shared fraction of clonotypes was around 5% for naive CD4, about 4% for naive CD8, about 2.5% for memory CD4, and less than 0.45% for memory CD8.

Donors were healthy HIV-negative adults with no recently reported acute infections or vaccinations. Every donor was a Caucasian adult living in Nashville, Tennessee, USA. CD4+ T cells were enriched by magnetic negative selection; naive cells were then positively selected on CD45RA, and the negative fraction formed the memory subset. Blood was obtained by leukapheresis, after which PBMCs were separated by Ficoll-Histopaque density gradient centrifugation and cryopreserved in liquid nitrogen vapor phase. Analytical flow cytometry was used to check the purity and quantity of each magnetically sorted T cell population. Genomic DNA was isolated from every sorted fraction and measured by UV absorbance on a Nanodrop 2000c. The junction carries 9 bases between V and J, which are trimmed by 4 bases and 6 bases respectively. From a lookup of the germline V gene, CDR1 and CDR2 are SQVTM and ANQGSEA. From the cysteine up to the phenylalanine, the CDR3 has a length of 11 residues. Only the CDR3 portion is preserved as DNA: 33 bases, with reading frame beginning at the first base.

Using the deep immunoSEQ assay, multiplex PCR amplified TCR CDR3 regions from genomic DNA. Extracted genomic DNA from each cell subset was distributed evenly across all wells of several immunoSEQ 96-well plates, and each plate was treated as a replicate. For sorted subsets, each replicate PCR was loaded with around 200 ng genomic DNA, equivalent to about 30,000 T cell genomes. The purified libraries were quantified using a Qubit 3.0 fluorometer, sized with a Bioanalyzer 2100, and then quantified again using the KAPA Library Quantification kit. Every immunoSEQ 96-well plate was sequenced on a separate single-read 150-cycle Illumina NextSeq 550 flow cell. On the authors' methods: Because only junctional sequences without quality scores were contained in the immunoSEQ output, filtering matching that applied to full-length reads could not be performed. Sequences were annotated with PyIR, a Python wrapper for IgBLAST v1.9, using IMGT germline references to assign V/J genes and CDR3. Reads with weak V/J assignments (E-value above 1e-6), missing CDR3, stop codons, out-of-frame junctions, or ambiguous translated residues were removed. V3J clonotypes were defined as sequences sharing an identical inferred V gene, J gene, and CDR3 amino acid sequence. Percentage overlap between repertoires was computed as shared unique clonotypes divided by the size of the smaller repertoire. Three approaches were used to assess repertoire richness: RTK rarefaction, the Chao1 estimator, and Recon v2.1 estimates of unobserved clonotypes. Generation probabilities for all TCRbeta clonotypes obtained by the gDNA method from a few donors were computed using OLGA. What TCRdb holds here is the immuneACCESS table cut down to in-frame rearrangements. Part of the clones is not present; checked against another copy, under half of the missing clones reflect an unresolved V gene, and the others are unexplained. V, J and clone size are those of that table, while D and trimming were read from the DNA. The table for this sample lists about a million clones; about 75% of them were counted only once. In total, the top ten clones hold approximately 1.5% of the sample.

The TCR was taken from a man aged 18 to 30 in good health. The V and J segments used are TRBV29-1 and TRBJ1-2; D gene: possibly TRBD1, on 6 matching bases. Sequenced sample: memory CD4+ T cells sorted from blood. The cell subset or site label of this sample denotes: CD45RA-negative fraction. The CDR3 in this case is CSVAGVNGYTF. The sequenced DNA: TGCAGCGTTGCAGGGGTAAATGGCTACACCTTC. The reference TRBV29-1 and TRBJ1-2 proteins fill in what lies around the CDR3, so the full variable domain reads SAVISQKPSRDICQRGTSLTIQCQVDSQVTMMFWYRQQPGQSLTLIATANQGSEATYESGFVIDKFPISRPNLTFSTLTVSNMSPEDSSIYLCSVAGVNGYTFGSGTRLTVV.